This passage covers 4 T cell receptor beta chains from one sample sequenced in a study of vaccination and CD4 T cells after COVID-19. What these receptors recognize is not known. Sequencing of cultured CD4+ T cell DNA used the Oncomine TCR Beta short-read assay. MiXCR was run by TCRdb on the PCR reads, yielding one entry per CDR3 protein. This table has approximately 12,000 distinct CDR3 sequences, under 40% appearing once. Noted treatment: roughly nine-day PBMC culture with coronavirus spike peptide pools or control peptides (ViraFEST assay). The material sequenced was cultured CD4+ T cells from blood. The receptor set was obtained from a human donor with COVID-19.

Within the sample, this clonotype is medium-sized (0.01 to 0.1%). The J gene is TRBJ1-5, the V gene TRBV7-2; no firm D call. Looked up from germline, CDR1 is SGHTA and CDR2 is FQGNSA. Trimming removed 2 bases at V and 6 bases at J, with 14 bases between. This CDR3 is built from 15 residues. The CDR3 protein is CASSLIKSAGQPQHF. Here the CDR3 DNA reads TGTGCCAGCAGCTTAATAAAATCCGCTGGTCAGCCCCAGCATTTT.

The chain employs TRBV10-3 and TRBJ2-4; D tentatively fits TRBD1 or TRBD2 (7 bases each). The CDR3 sequence is 18 residues long. Trimming shortened V by 4 bases and J by 0 bases, and 19 bases separated the two germline ends. Germline loops: CDR1 ENHRY, CDR2 SYGVKD. CDR3 loop: CAISVGGGQNGAKNIQYF. CDR3 DNA: TGTGCCATCAGTGTGGGGGGGGGACAGAATGGAGCCAAAAACATTCAGTACTTC.

The chain uses TRBV24-1 and TRBJ1-5; TRBD1 might be the D (6 bases). The CDR3 runs to 14 residues. Germline CDR1 and CDR2: KGHDR and SFDVKD. The V end was cut by 6 bases, the J end by 4 bases, with 12 bases between. The CDR3 is CATSKQGNNQPQHF. The CDR3 nucleotides are TGTGCCACCAGTAAACAGGGTAATAATCAGCCCCAGCATTTT.

This clonotype occurred a few times. This chain connects TRBV7-8 to TRBJ2-2; 8 nucleotides match TRBD2. J gave up 0 bases and V 5 bases, and 8 bases lay outside the gene matches. The CDR3 consists of 17 residues. The germline CDR1 and CDR2 sequences are SGHVS and FQNEAQ. The CDR3 DNA is TGTGCCAGCAGCCCACCTTTGCGGGGGGCGAACACCGGGGAGCTGTTTTTT. Its translation: CASSPPLRGANTGELFF.